The 24 T cell receptor beta chains in this list originate from one sample, sequenced in a study of human T cells and chemical hapten exposure. TCRdb reprocessed the RACE reads with MiXCR, giving one entry per CDR3 protein. The table shows about 77,000 distinct CDR3 sequences, with around 9.4% occurring only once. Indicated time point: healthy volunteer bleed at 6 weeks. The study extracted total RNA from unfractionated whole blood. Specimen: whole blood. The receptors were sampled from a female donor in good health. Some clones in this sample may be carry-over from other donors' samples.

This clonotype was detected ten times or more. The chain links TRBV24-1 to TRBJ1-5; D remains ambiguous. Trimming took 7 bases from V and 6 from J, leaving 15 bases between them. The CDR3 covers 14 residues. Germline V lookup: CDR1 KGHDR, CDR2 SFDVKD. CDR3 DNA: TGTGCCACCAGCGATGCGGAGGGAAGTCAGCCCCAGCATTTT. Its protein product is CATSDAEGSQPQHF.

Only a few counts were recorded for this clonotype. The chain is built from TRBV4-2 and TRBJ2-3; 9 positions match TRBD1. The germline gives CDR1 LGHNA, CDR2 YNFKEQ. The CDR3 covers 13 residues. V gave up 2 bases and J gave up 11 bases; unmatched junction bases: 5. The CDR3 loop is CASSQQQGAGQYF. The CDR3 coding sequence is TGTGCCAGCAGCCAACAACAGGGGGCAGGGCAGTATTTT.

This clonotype has a count of ten or more. The rearrangement joins TRBV3-1 to TRBJ2-7; TRBD2 matches 10 bases. Germline V CDR1 and CDR2: LGHDT, YNNKEL (reference sequence). Trimming took 6 bases from V and 1 from J; bases not matched to a gene: 6. The CDR3 extends over 15 amino acids. CDR3 residues: CASRRGLAESYEQYF. DNA of the CDR3: TGTGCCAGCAGGCGCGGACTAGCGGAATCCTACGAGCAGTACTTC.

This clonotype showed up just a few times. CDR3 sequence: CASSSGRTSGGTDTQYF. Written as DNA, the CDR3 is TGCGCCAGCAGCAGCGGAAGGACTAGCGGGGGCACAGATACGCAGTATTTT. This chain joins TRBV5-1 and TRBJ2-3; 12 bases match TRBD2. V shed 4 bases and J 1 base; nucleotides not matched to a gene: 7. The CDR3 has 17 residues. The germline gives CDR1 SGHRS, CDR2 YFSETQ. Using reference TRBV5-1 and TRBJ2-3 for the parts outside the CDR3, the full variable domain is KAGVTQTPRYLIKTRGQQVTLSCSPISGHRSVSWYQQTPGQGLQFLFEYFSETQRNKGNFPGRFSGRQFSNSRSEMNVSTLELGDSALYLCASSSGRTSGGTDTQYFGPGTRLTVL.

This clonotype occurred a few times. The chain is built from TRBV6-1 and TRBJ1-2; D call uncertain. Germline assignment: CDR1 MNHNS and CDR2 SASEGT. V was shortened by 6 bases and J by 4 bases, with 12 bases between the two germline ends. The length of the CDR3 is 13 residues. The CDR3 is CASSPLDLYGYTF. The CDR3 DNA is TGTGCCAGCAGCCCGCTGGACCTCTATGGCTACACCTTC.

The J gene is TRBJ1-3, the V gene TRBV21-1. TRBV21-1 is described as a pseudogene. This CDR3 region has 17 residues. The CDR3 sequence: CASSKAHGTKSGNTIYF. CDR3 nucleotide sequence: TGTGCCAGCAGCAAAGCGCACGGGACTAAATCTGGAAACACCATATATTTT.

This clonotype appeared many times. V gene TRBV5-1 combines with J gene TRBJ2-3; 12 bases match TRBD2. The germline gives CDR1 SGHRS, CDR2 YFSETQ. Trimming removed 4 bases from V and 4 bases from J; junction bases left unmatched: 13. CDR3 length: 18 residues. CDR3 DNA: TGCGCCAGCAGCCCCAAATCGGGACTAGCGGGTATACCAGATACGCAGTATTTT. It specifies CASSPKSGLAGIPDTQYF. Full variable domain (outside the CDR3, taken from reference TRBV5-1 and TRBJ2-3): KAGVTQTPRYLIKTRGQQVTLSCSPISGHRSVSWYQQTPGQGLQFLFEYFSETQRNKGNFPGRFSGRQFSNSRSEMNVSTLELGDSALYLCASSPKSGLAGIPDTQYFGPGTRLTVL.

At least ten counts were recorded for this clonotype. The V and J genes are TRBV6-4 and TRBJ2-1; 11 nucleotides line up with TRBD1. The CDR3 sequence is 16 residues long. The junction had 8 bases not matched to a gene; V was cut back by 5 bases and J by 5 bases. Germline CDR1 and CDR2: MRHNA and SNTAGT. The CDR3 DNA reads as TGTGCCAGCAGTCGGGCCGGGGGACAGGGGGACAATGAGCAGTTCTTC. It yields the protein CASSRAGGQGDNEQFF.

A few counts support this clonotype. The chain recombines TRBV4-2 with TRBJ2-7; D perhaps matches TRBD1 (6 bases). Germline CDR1 reads LGHNA; CDR2 reads YNFKEQ. The CDR3 contains 14 residues. With 2 bases removed from V and 7 bases from J, the gap between germline ends came to 15 bases. The CDR3 nucleotides are TGTGCCAGCAGCCAATCGCCGGGTAGGGGGGAGCAGTACTTC. Encoded protein: CASSQSPGRGEQYF.

The chain is built from TRBV21-1 and TRBJ1-6. TRBV21-1 corresponds to a pseudogene. The CDR3 spans 16 residues. CDR3 in DNA: TGTGCCAGCAGCGAAAGCGTCACCTCCTATAATTCACCCCTCCACTTT. Protein sequence: CASSESVTSYNSPLHF.

This clonotype was seen many times. The rearrangement links TRBV20-1 to TRBJ2-5; 14 nucleotides match TRBD2. This CDR3 comprises 14 residues. Germline V gene data show CDR1 as DFQATT and CDR2 as SNEGSKA (reference sequence). Trimming took 6 bases from V and 4 from J; bases not matched to a gene: 4. Here the CDR3 reads CSARLAGGRETQYF. The CDR3, as DNA: TGCAGTGCCCGACTAGCGGGGGGGCGAGAGACCCAGTACTTC.

Concerning this clonotype itself: Just one base apart from a much larger clone, this may be a read error. The rearrangement joins TRBV6-1 to TRBJ1-1; D gene ambiguous. V lost 6 bases and J 1 base, leaving 18 bases between the germline ends. CDR1 is MNHNS and CDR2 is SASEGT in the germline V gene. This CDR3 has 16 amino acids. The CDR3 bases are TGTGCCAGCAGGGGTGGACGTAGGTATCGGAACACTGAAGCTTTCTTT. Translating gives CASRGGRRYRNTEAFF.

In this sample, this clonotype turned up once. This could be a read error, since a much larger clone is one nucleotide away. The J gene is TRBJ2-7, the V gene TRBV7-8, with 8 bases aligning to TRBD1. The CDR3 sequence is 15 residues long. Germline CDR1 is SGHVS and CDR2 is FQNEAQ. Written as DNA, the CDR3 is TGTGCCAGCAACTTAGCGCGGACAGGGTCTAGGGAGCAGTACTTC. Its protein is CASNLARTGSREQYF.

This clonotype was counted only a few times. The V call is TRBV4-1, the J call TRBJ2-3; D uncertain. V was shortened by 0 bases and J by 0 bases, with 7 bases between the two germline ends. Germline CDR1 is MGHRA and CDR2 is YSYEKL. CDR3 size: 15 residues. The CDR3: CASSQEPHSTDTQYF. The CDR3 region has the DNA TGCGCCAGCAGCCAAGAGCCCCATAGCACAGATACGCAGTATTTT.

The genes are TRBV2 and TRBJ1-1, with D perhaps TRBD1 (6 bases). The V gene's germline CDR1 is SNHLY and CDR2 FYNNEI. Trimming shortened V by 4 bases and J by 4 bases, and 10 bases separated the two germline ends. CDR3 length equals 13 residues. CDR3 loop: CASSVQGATEAFF. CDR3 DNA: TGTGCCAGCAGTGTACAGGGTGCCACTGAAGCTTTCTTT.

This clonotype was seen at least ten times. In DNA form, the CDR3 reads TGTGCCAGCGGACAGCGGGGGGGAACCTCCTACGAGCAGTACTTC. This sequence encodes CASGQRGGTSYEQYF. This rearrangement joins TRBV7-2 to TRBJ2-7; TRBD2 matches at 10 bases. The CDR3 covers 15 residues. In germline, CDR1 is SGHTA, CDR2 FQGNSA. V trimming: 8 bases; J trimming: 0 bases; junction bases outside the gene matches: 7.

This clonotype was counted between two and nine times. J is TRBJ2-7 and V is TRBV27; D uncertain. The CDR3 loop spans 15 amino acids. CDR1 is MNHEY and CDR2 is SMNVEV in the germline V gene (reference sequence). V lost 5 bases to trimming and J lost 0 bases, with 14 bases between them. CDR3 sequence reads: CASSTPGLSSYEQYF. CDR3 in DNA: TGTGCCAGCAGTACTCCCGGATTGAGCTCCTACGAGCAGTACTTC.

The CDR3 DNA follows: TGTGCCAGCAGCCTCGGACTAGCGGGGGGGGCAGATACGCAGTATTTT. It yields the protein CASSLGLAGGADTQYF. This rearrangement joins TRBV6-2 or TRBV6-3 to TRBJ2-3, with 15 bases identical to TRBD2. CDR1 is MNHEY and CDR2 is SVGEGT in the germline V gene. The V and J ends lost 6 bases and 4 bases, in that order; junction bases with no gene match: 5. The CDR3 totals 16 residues.

Points on this clonotype: A much more abundant neighbour one base away suggests this may be a read error. The chain couples TRBV6-5 to TRBJ2-2; D gene unclear. This CDR3 contains 11 residues. Trimming removed 8 bases from V and 0 bases from J, with 1 base in between. CDR1 is MNHEY and CDR2 is SVGAGI in the germline V gene. Here the CDR3 DNA reads TGTGCCAGCGCGAACACCGGGGAGCTGTTTTTT. Translating it yields CASANTGELFF.

The chain carries TRBV28 and TRBJ1-1; 11 bases fit TRBD1. V lost 4 bases, J lost 5 bases, and 6 bases stayed unmatched. Germline V gene lookup returns CDR1 MDHEN and CDR2 SYDVKM. The CDR3 covers 15 residues. The chain's CDR3 is CASSSPGTGGTEAFF. CDR3 sequence (DNA): TGTGCCAGCAGTTCTCCGGGGACAGGGGGAACTGAAGCTTTCTTT.

This clonotype showed up many times. The chain employs TRBV12-3 or TRBV12-4 and TRBJ2-6; TRBD1 matches at 12 bases. J gave up 4 bases and V 6 bases, and 7 bases lay outside the gene matches. The CDR3 has 17 amino acids. CDR3 sequence: CASSPRDRGRGANVLTF. The DNA of the CDR3 is TGTGCCAGCAGCCCCCGGGACAGGGGGCGGGGGGCCAACGTCCTGACTTTC.

Only a few counts were recorded for this clonotype. This chain connects TRBV29-1 to TRBJ1-1; D is perhaps TRBD1 (5 bases). Trimming removed 4 bases at V and 2 bases at J, with 20 bases between. Germline-derived CDR1 and CDR2 are SQVTM and ANQGSEA. The CDR3 contains 16 residues. CDR3 nucleotides: TGCAGCGTTGCCGGGACCCCATACTTGTCTAACACTGAAGCTTTCTTT. Residues: CSVAGTPYLSNTEAFF.

The table lists this clonotype with a few counts. V usage is TRBV2 and J usage is TRBJ2-1, with TRBD2 matching 7 bases. The CDR3 totals 15 residues. The ends lost 4 bases at V and 4 bases at J; junction bases unmatched: 7. Germline V gene sequence: CDR1 SNHLY, CDR2 FYNNEI. As DNA, the CDR3 is TGTGCCAGCAGTGCACCCCCGGGGGGATACAATGAGCAGTTCTTC. Residues: CASSAPPGGYNEQFF.

The genes are TRBV3-2 and TRBJ1-5; TRBD1 reflects the table's D call only, with no check against the DNA. TRBV3-2 is a recognized pseudogene. This CDR3 has 17 residues. DNA of the CDR3: TGTGCCAGCAGCCAAGTCGGACAGGCTACCCCTAATCAGCCCCAGCATTTT. Protein sequence: CASSQVGQATPNQPQHF.